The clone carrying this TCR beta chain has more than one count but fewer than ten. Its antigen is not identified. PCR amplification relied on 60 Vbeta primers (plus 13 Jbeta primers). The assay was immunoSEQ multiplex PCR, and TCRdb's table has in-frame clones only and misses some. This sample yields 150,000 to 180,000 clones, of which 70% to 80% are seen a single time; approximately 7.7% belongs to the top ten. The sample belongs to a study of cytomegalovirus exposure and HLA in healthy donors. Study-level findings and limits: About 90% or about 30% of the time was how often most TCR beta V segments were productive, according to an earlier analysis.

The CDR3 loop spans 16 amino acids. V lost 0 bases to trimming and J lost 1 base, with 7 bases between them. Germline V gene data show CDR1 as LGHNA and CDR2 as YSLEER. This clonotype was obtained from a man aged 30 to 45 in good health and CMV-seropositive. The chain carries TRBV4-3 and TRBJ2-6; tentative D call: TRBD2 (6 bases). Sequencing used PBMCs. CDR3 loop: CASSQDAGSGANVLTF. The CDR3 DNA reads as TGCGCCAGCAGCCAAGATGCGGGGTCTGGGGCCAACGTCCTGACTTTC.